The 8 T cell receptor beta chains below were found in one sample sequenced in a study of tumor-infiltrating lymphocytes in primary liver carcinoma. Each 20-30 mg portion of unsorted bulk tissue served as the source for co-extraction of RNA and DNA. Synthesis of TCR beta cDNA was carried out from about 500 ng total RNA with a constant-region primer. ARM-PCR was slightly modified, and three nested multiplex PCR rounds with it gave rise to the TCR beta libraries. Each of the first two PCR rounds ran roughly 10 cycles with TRBV1-TRBV30 forward and C-beta reverse primers. TCRdb processed the multiplex PCR reads anew with MiXCR; each CDR3 protein has one entry. The sample has 100,000 or so distinct CDR3 sequences; around 71% are singletons. Sequencing was done on a sample of liver tumor tissue from sampling region 2. Subset given: tumor region T2, inferior pole. The origin of the receptors is a woman aged 55-75 years with primary liver carcinoma and hepatitis B virus infection.

The chain has TRBV14 and TRBJ1-4; D may be TRBD1 (6 bases). Per the germline V gene, CDR1 is SGHDN and CDR2 is FVKESK. Between the trimmed V and J ends, which lost 4 bases and 13 bases, there was a span of 19 bases. The CDR3 covers 14 residues. Here the CDR3 reads CASSPPRWGARLFF. The CDR3 DNA sequence: TGTGCCAGCAGCCCTCCTCGGTGGGGGGCCAGACTGTTTTTT.

The gene calls are TRBV29-1 and TRBJ2-3, with D possibly being TRBD2 (6 bases). CDR3 length: 16 amino acids. Germline V gives CDR1 SQVTM, CDR2 ANQGSEA. V was shortened by 8 bases and J by 1 base, with 22 bases between the two germline ends. As DNA, the CDR3 is TGCAGCATTCATTCGTTACAAGGAGGGGGCACAGATACGCAGTATTTT. Translating it yields CSIHSLQGGGTDTQYF.

This clonotype is classed as medium-sized. The chain joins TRBV11-3 to TRBJ2-1, with TRBD1 matching over 7 bases. Germline lookup yields CDR1 SGHNT and CDR2 YENEEA. This CDR3 contains 16 residues. Trimming at V came to 5 bases and at J to 5 bases, leaving 12 bases not matched to a gene. The CDR3 coding sequence is TGTGCCAGCAGCCCAACCGGGACAGCTTTAAACAATGAGCAGTTCTTC. This codes for CASSPTGTALNNEQFF. Full variable domain (outside the CDR3, taken from reference TRBV11-3 and TRBJ2-1): EAGVVQSPRYKIIEKKQPVAFWCNPISGHNTLYWYLQNLGQGPELLIRYENEEAVDDSQLPKDRFSAERLKGVDSTLKIQPAELGDSAVYLCASSPTGTALNNEQFFGPGTRLTVL.

This clonotype counts as medium-sized. This chain joins TRBV29-1 and TRBJ2-3; weak D call: TRBD1 (8 bases). V gave up 6 bases and J gave up 0 bases, with 13 bases separating them. The germline V gene encodes CDR1 SQVTM and CDR2 ANQGSEA. The CDR3 loop spans 14 amino acids. Here the CDR3 DNA reads TGCAGCGTACACAGGGGGGGGAGCACAGATACGCAGTATTTT. It codes for CSVHRGGSTDTQYF.

The chain has TRBV6-5 and TRBJ1-2, with TRBD1 as a possible D gene (6 bases). The length of the CDR3 is 12 residues. Per the germline V gene, CDR1 is MNHEY and CDR2 is SVGAGI. Trimming removed 6 bases from V and 11 bases from J, with 16 bases in between. The CDR3 DNA sequence: TGTGCCAGCAGGGGACATGGGATTGGGTACACCTTC. Residues: CASRGHGIGYTF.

Details on this clonotype: Given a much more abundant clone one base away, this may be a read error. The chain uses TRBV6-6 and TRBJ1-1, with TRBD1 matching over 8 bases. V shed 5 bases and J 4 bases; nucleotides not matched to a gene: 0. Per the germline V gene, CDR1 is MNHNY and CDR2 is SVGAGI (reference sequence). The CDR3 has 12 amino acids. Here the CDR3 reads CASSTGGTEAFF. The CDR3 bases are TGTGCCAGCAGTACAGGGGGCACTGAAGCTTTCTTT.

This clonotype appeared many times. The rearrangement links TRBV6-6 to TRBJ2-7; perhaps TRBD2 as D (5 bases). The CDR3 sequence is 15 residues long. Germline V gene sequence: CDR1 MNHNY, CDR2 SVGAGI (reference sequence). The V end lost 7 bases, the J end lost 4 bases, and 20 bases lay between the germline ends. Written as DNA, the CDR3 is TGTGCCAGCACTCCATCCGGGATTCCCTTTTACGAGCAGTACTTC. Amino acids: CASTPSGIPFYEQYF.

Regarding this clonotype: This may be a read error, as it is one base from a much larger clone. J is TRBJ2-1 and V is TRBV5-5; D is perhaps TRBD1 (5 bases). This CDR3 is 12 amino acids long. Trimming took off 5 bases at V and 7 bases at J, with 10 bases between the two ends. Germline V gene lookup returns CDR1 SGHKS and CDR2 YYEKEE (reference sequence). CDR3: CASRQQVNEQFF. CDR3 bases: TGTGCCAGCAGACAACAGGTTAATGAGCAGTTCTTC.